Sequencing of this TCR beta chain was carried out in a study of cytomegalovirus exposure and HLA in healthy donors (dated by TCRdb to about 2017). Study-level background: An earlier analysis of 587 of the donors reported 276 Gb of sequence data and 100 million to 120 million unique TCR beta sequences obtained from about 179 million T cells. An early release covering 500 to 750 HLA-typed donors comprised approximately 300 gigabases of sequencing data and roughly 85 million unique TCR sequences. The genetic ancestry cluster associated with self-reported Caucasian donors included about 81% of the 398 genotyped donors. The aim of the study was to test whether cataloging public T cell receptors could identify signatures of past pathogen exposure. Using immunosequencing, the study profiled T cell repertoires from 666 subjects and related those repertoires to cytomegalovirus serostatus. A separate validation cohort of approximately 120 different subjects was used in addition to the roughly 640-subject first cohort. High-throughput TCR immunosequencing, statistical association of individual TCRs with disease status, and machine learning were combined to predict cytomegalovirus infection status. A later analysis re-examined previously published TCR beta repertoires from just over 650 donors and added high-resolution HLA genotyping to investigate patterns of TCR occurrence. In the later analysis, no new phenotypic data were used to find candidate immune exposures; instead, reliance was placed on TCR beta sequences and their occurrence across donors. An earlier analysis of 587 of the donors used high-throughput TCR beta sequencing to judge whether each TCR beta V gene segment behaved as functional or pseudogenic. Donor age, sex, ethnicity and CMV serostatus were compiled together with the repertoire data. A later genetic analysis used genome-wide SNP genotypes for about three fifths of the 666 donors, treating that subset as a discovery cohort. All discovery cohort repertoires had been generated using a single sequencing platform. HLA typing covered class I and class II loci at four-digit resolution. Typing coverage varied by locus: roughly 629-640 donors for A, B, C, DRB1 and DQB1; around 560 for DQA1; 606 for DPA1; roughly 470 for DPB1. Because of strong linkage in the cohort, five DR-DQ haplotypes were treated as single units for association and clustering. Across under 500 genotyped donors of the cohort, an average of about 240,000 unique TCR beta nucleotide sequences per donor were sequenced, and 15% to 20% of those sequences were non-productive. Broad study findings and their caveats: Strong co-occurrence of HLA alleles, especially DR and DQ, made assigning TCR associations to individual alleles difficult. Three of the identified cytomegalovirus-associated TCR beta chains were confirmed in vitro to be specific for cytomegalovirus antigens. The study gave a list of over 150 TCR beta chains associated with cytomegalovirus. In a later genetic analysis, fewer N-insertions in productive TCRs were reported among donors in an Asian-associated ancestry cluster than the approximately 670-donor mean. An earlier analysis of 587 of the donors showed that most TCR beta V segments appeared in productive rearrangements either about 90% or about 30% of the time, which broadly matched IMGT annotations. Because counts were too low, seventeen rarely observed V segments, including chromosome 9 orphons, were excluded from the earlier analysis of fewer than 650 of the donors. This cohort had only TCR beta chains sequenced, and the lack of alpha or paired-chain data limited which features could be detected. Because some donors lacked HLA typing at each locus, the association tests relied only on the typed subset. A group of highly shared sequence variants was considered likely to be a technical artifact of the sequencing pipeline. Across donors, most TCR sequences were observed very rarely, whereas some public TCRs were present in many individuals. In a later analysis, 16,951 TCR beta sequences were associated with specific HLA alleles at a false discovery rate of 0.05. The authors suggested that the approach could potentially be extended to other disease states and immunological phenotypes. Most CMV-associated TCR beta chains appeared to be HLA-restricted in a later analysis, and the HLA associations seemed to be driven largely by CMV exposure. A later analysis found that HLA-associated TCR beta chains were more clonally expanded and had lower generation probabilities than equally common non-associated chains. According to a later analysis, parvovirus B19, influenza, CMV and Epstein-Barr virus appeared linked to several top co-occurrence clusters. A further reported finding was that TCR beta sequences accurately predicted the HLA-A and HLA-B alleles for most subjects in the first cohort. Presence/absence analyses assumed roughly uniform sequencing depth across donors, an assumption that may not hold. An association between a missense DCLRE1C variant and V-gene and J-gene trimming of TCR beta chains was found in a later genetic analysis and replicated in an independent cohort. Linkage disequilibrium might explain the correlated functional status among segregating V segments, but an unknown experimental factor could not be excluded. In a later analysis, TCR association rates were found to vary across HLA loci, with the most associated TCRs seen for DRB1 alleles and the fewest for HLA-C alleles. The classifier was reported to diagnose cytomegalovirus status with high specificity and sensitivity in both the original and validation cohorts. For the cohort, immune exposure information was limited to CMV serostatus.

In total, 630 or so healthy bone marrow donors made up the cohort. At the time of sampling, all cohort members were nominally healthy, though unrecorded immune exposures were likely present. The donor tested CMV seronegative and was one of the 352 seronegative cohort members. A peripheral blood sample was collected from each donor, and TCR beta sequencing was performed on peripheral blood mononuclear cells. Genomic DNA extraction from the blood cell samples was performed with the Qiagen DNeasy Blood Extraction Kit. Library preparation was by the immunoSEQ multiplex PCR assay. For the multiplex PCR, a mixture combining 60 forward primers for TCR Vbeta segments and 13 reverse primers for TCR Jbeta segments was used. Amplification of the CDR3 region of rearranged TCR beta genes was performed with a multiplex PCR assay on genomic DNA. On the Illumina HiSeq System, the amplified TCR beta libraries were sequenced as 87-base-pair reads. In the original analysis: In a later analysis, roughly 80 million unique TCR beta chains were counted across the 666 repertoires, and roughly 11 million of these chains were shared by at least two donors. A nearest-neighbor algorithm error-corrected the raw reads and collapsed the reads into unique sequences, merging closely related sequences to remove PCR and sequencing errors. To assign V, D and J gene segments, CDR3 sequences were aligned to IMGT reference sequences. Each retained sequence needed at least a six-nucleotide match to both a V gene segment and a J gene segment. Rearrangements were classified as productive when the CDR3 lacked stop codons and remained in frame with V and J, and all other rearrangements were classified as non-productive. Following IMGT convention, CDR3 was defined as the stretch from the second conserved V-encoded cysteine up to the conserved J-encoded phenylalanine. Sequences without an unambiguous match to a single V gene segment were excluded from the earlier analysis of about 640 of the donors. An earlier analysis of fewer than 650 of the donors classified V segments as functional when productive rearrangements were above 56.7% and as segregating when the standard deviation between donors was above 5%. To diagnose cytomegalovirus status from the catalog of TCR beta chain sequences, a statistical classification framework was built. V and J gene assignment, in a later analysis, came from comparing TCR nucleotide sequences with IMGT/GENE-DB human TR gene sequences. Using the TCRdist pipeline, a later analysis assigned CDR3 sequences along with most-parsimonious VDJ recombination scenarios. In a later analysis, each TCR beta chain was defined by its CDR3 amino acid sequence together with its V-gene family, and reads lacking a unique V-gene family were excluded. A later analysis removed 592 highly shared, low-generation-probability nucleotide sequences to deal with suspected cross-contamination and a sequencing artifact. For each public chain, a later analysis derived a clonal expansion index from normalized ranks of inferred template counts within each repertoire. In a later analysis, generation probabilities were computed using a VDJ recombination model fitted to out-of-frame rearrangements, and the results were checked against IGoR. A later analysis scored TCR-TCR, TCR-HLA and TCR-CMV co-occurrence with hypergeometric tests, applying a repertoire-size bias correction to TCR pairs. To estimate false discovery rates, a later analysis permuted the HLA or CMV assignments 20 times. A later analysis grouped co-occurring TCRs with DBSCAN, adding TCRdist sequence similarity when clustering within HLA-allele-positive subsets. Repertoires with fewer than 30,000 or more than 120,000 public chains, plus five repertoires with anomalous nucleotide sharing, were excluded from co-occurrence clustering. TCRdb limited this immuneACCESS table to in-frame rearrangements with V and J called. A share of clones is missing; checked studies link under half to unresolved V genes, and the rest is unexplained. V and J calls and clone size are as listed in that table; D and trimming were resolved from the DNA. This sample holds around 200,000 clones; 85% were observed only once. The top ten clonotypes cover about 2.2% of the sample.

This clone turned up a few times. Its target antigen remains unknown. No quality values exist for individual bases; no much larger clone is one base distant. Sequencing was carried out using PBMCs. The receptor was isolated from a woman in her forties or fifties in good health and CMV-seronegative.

The sequenced DNA: TGTGCCAGCATTTCACAGGGGGCGGGGATGAACACTGAAGCTTTCTTT. It translates to CASISQGAGMNTEAFF. The chain joins TRBV28 to TRBJ1-1; 9 bases in between match TRBD1. The CDR3 has 16 amino acids, counting the end cysteine and phenylalanine. The CDR3 DNA has 48 bases and is translated from base 1. From the germline V gene, CDR1 is MDHEN and CDR2 is SYDVKM. Trimming takes 7 bases off V and 0 bases off J; junction bases not matched to a gene: 9.